The next 31 T cell receptor beta chains were all read from a single sample in a study of technical replicates of blood from a few donors. Clones were read by immunoSEQ multiplex PCR, and TCRdb kept only the in-frame ones, dropping some. The table lists under 95,000 clones, 90% to 95% of them singletons. Sample: T cells isolated from PBMCs. Receptors originate from a human donor in good health. Some clones in this sample may be carry-over from other donors' samples.

The CDR3 protein is CASSIGSRGNQPQHF. The CDR3, as DNA: TGTGCCAGTAGTATAGGTTCTAGGGGAAATCAGCCCCAGCATTTT. V is TRBV19 and J is TRBJ1-5; perhaps TRBD1 as D (5 bases). CDR1 and CDR2 (germline): LNHDA, SQIVND (reference sequence). Trimming removed 1 base from V and 4 bases from J, with 11 bases in between. There are 15 residues in the CDR3.

This chain connects TRBV9 to TRBJ1-1; 10 positions agree with TRBD1. This CDR3 has 15 residues. After removal of 4 bases from V and 3 bases from J, the junction contained 6 bases not matched to a gene. CDR1 SGDLS and CDR2 YYNGEE come from the germline V gene. As DNA, the CDR3 is TGTGCCAGCAGCCCACGACAGGGGGCGTACACTGAAGCTTTCTTT. Encoded protein: CASSPRQGAYTEAFF.

This sequence joins TRBV19 and TRBJ2-3; 14 nucleotides align to TRBD2. The trim removed 2 bases at V and 1 base at J, leaving 8 bases unmatched. The V gene's germline CDR1 is LNHDA and CDR2 SQIVND (reference sequence). The CDR3 is made up of 19 amino acids. CDR3 nucleotide sequence: TGTGCCAGTAGTATAAGCAGAGGACTAGCGGGAGGTGGCACAGATACGCAGTATTTT. Translating it yields CASSISRGLAGGGTDTQYF.

The chain employs TRBV7-9 and TRBJ2-5; no clear D gene. V dropped 2 bases and J dropped 3 bases, with 13 bases sitting between them. CDR3 length: 15 residues. The germline V gene encodes CDR1 SEHNR and CDR2 FQNEAQ (reference sequence). The CDR3 region has the DNA TGTGCCAGCAGCTTAAATTGGCTACAGAAAGAGACCCAGTACTTC. Encoded protein: CASSLNWLQKETQYF.

The V and J genes are TRBV19 and TRBJ1-5; the D is unclear. Germline V gene data show CDR1 as LNHDA and CDR2 as SQIVND (reference sequence). V lost 2 bases and J lost 2, with 7 bases in between. The CDR3 has 14 amino acids. The CDR3 here is CASSIRTGNQPQHF. The CDR3 DNA is TGTGCCAGTAGTATAAGAACAGGCAATCAGCCCCAGCATTTT.

The rearrangement joins TRBV6-5 to TRBJ2-7, with D perhaps matching TRBD1 (5 bases). The CDR3 consists of 14 residues. Trimming pared 8 bases from V and 1 base from J, leaving 15 bases between. Germline values: CDR1 MNHEY, CDR2 SVGAGI. CDR3 DNA sequence: TGTGCCAGCCAAACCGGACAAAGTTCCTACGAGCAGTACTTC. It specifies CASQTGQSSYEQYF.

The chain carries TRBV18 and TRBJ2-1; a possible D gene is TRBD2 (5 bases). V dropped 1 base and J dropped 4 bases, with 11 bases sitting between them. Looked up from germline, CDR1 is KGHSH and CDR2 is LQKENI. CDR3 length: 15 residues. The CDR3 spells CASSPRLDLYNEQFF. The CDR3 coding sequence is TGTGCCAGCTCACCACGCCTGGACTTATACAATGAGCAGTTCTTC. The whole variable domain, remainder taken from reference TRBV18 and TRBJ2-1, is NAGVMQNPRHLVRRRGQEARLRCSPMKGHSHVYWYRQLPEEGLKFMVYLQKENIIDESGMPKERFSAEFPKEGPSILRIQQVVRGDSAAYFCASSPRLDLYNEQFFGPGTRLTVL.

V is TRBV7-9 and J is TRBJ1-2; unclear D gene. This CDR3 contains 14 residues. Trimming left V 4 bases short and J 5 bases short, with 14 bases between. The germline V gene encodes CDR1 SEHNR and CDR2 FQNEAQ (reference sequence). In nucleotides, the CDR3 is TGTGCCAGCAGCTCTCTGGTAGGGAGGTATGGCTACACCTTC. This codes for CASSSLVGRYGYTF.

The chain carries TRBV11-2 and TRBJ2-7; D perhaps matches TRBD2 (5 bases). V was clipped by 8 bases and J by 0 bases, with 14 bases between them. Germline loops: CDR1 SGHAT, CDR2 FQNNGV. The CDR3 loop spans 14 amino acids. CDR3 DNA: TGTGCCAGCTTTTCCGATGGGAGCTCCTACGAGCAGTACTTC. It specifies CASFSDGSSYEQYF.

This chain joins TRBV28 and TRBJ2-7; tentative D call: TRBD2 (5 bases). The V and J ends lost 8 bases and 6 bases respectively, with 17 bases between them. Germline-derived CDR1 and CDR2 are MDHEN and SYDVKM. CDR3 size: 13 residues. This CDR3 reads CASQTYTGSEQYF. CDR3 DNA: TGTGCCAGCCAAACCTACACGGGGAGCGAGCAGTACTTC.

The rearrangement joins TRBV6-1 to TRBJ2-7, with 11 bases fitting TRBD1. Trimming cost V 3 bases and J 2 bases; bases outside gene matches: 3. CDR1 is MNHNS, CDR2 SASEGT, per germline. This CDR3 has 15 residues. CDR3 sequence: CASSDGTGGPYEQYF. CDR3 DNA: TGTGCCAGCAGTGATGGGACAGGGGGGCCCTACGAGCAGTACTTC.

The V gene is TRBV30, the J gene TRBJ2-3; D is unresolved. CDR3 length: 15 residues. Germline loops: CDR1 GTSNPN, CDR2 SVGIG (reference sequence). V lost 3 bases to trimming and J lost 3 bases, with 16 bases between them. The DNA for the CDR3 is TGTGCCTGGAGCCGAACTGTGATGAGGACAGATACGCAGTATTTT. It encodes CAWSRTVMRTDTQYF.

This chain links TRBV27 with TRBJ1-2, with 9 positions matching TRBD1. The germline gives CDR1 MNHEY, CDR2 SMNVEV (reference sequence). V shed 4 bases, J shed 4 bases, and the junction held 4 bases outside the gene matches. This CDR3 spans 14 amino acids. The CDR3 reads CASSSTGGLYGYTF. The CDR3 nucleotides are TGTGCCAGCAGTTCCACAGGGGGCCTCTATGGCTACACCTTC.

The gene calls are TRBV7-9 and TRBJ1-2, with D possibly being TRBD1 (5 bases). The germline V gene encodes CDR1 SEHNR and CDR2 FQNEAQ (reference sequence). This CDR3 comprises 13 residues. Trimming removed 4 bases at V and 7 bases at J, with 13 bases between. The CDR3 reads CASSYGQESGYTF. The CDR3 coding sequence is TGTGCCAGCAGCTACGGACAAGAGAGTGGCTACACCTTC.

This chain links TRBV6-1 with TRBJ1-5; 10 nucleotides match TRBD1. CDR1 and CDR2 from the germline V gene are MNHNS and SASEGT. The CDR3 length is 15 residues. Trimming took 4 bases from V and 6 from J; bases not matched to a gene: 6. CDR3 sequence: CASSGPGQGIQPQHF. As DNA, the CDR3 is TGTGCCAGCAGTGGGCCGGGACAGGGGATTCAGCCCCAGCATTTT.

The chain has TRBV2 and TRBJ1-2, with D uncertain. V was pared by 1 base and J by 10 bases, with 7 bases between. Germline-derived CDR1 and CDR2 are SNHLY and FYNNEI. The length of the CDR3 is 11 residues. This CDR3 is CASSEGLNYTF. The CDR3 bases are TGTGCCAGCAGTGAAGGACTTAACTACACCTTC.

The genes are TRBV19 and TRBJ2-7; 8 bases align to TRBD2. CDR1 LNHDA and CDR2 SQIVND come from the germline V gene (reference sequence). This CDR3 contains 14 residues. The V segment lost 5 bases and the J segment 3 bases; nucleotides outside the gene matches: 6. The chain's CDR3 is CASSVSGTSYEQYF. CDR3 DNA sequence: TGTGCCAGTAGTGTCTCCGGGACTAGCTACGAGCAGTACTTC. The whole variable domain, remainder taken from reference TRBV19 and TRBJ2-7, is DGGITQSPKYLFRKEGQNVTLSCEQNLNHDAMYWYRQDPGQGLRLIYYSQIVNDFQKGDIAEGYSVSREKKESFPLTVTSAQKNPTAFYLCASSVSGTSYEQYFGPGTRLTVT.

V gene TRBV6-5 combines with J gene TRBJ2-3, with D possibly TRBD2 on 5 matching bases. CDR1 and CDR2 from the germline V gene are MNHEY and SVGAGI. Trimming took 6 bases from V and 5 from J, leaving 15 bases between them. The CDR3 extends over 14 amino acids. The CDR3 region is CASRGAGSQDTQYF. The CDR3 DNA sequence: TGTGCCAGCAGGGGCGCGGGTTCTCAAGATACGCAGTATTTT.

CDR3 sequence reads: CASSPSQNTEAFF. As DNA, the CDR3 is TGTGCCAGCTCACCGAGTCAGAACACTGAAGCTTTCTTT. This chain joins TRBV18 and TRBJ1-1, with D unresolved. The V end was cut by 3 bases, the J end by 1 base, with 6 bases between. This CDR3 is 13 amino acids long. CDR1 KGHSH and CDR2 LQKENI come from the germline V gene.

The V call is TRBV11-2, the J call TRBJ1-5; D is unresolved. Trimming pared 1 base from V and 1 base from J, leaving 8 bases between. CDR1 is SGHAT and CDR2 is FQNNGV in the germline V gene. This CDR3 is built from 15 residues. The DNA for the CDR3 is TGTGCCAGCAGCTTAGGACATCAAAGCAATCAGCCCCAGCATTTT. This gives the protein CASSLGHQSNQPQHF.

The chain couples TRBV15 to TRBJ2-7; TRBD2 matches 10 bases. Germline values: CDR1 LNHNV, CDR2 YYDKDF (reference sequence). V trimming: 4 bases; J trimming: 7 bases; junction bases outside the gene matches: 10. This CDR3 comprises 15 residues. As DNA, the CDR3 is TGTGCCACCAGCATCTCTTCGGGACTAGCGCGGGAGCAGTACTTC. Encoded protein: CATSISSGLAREQYF.

The chain joins TRBV6-5 to TRBJ2-7, with TRBD1 matching over 7 bases. Per germline, CDR1 MNHEY and CDR2 SVGAGI. The CDR3 covers 14 residues. V was pared by 2 bases and J by 7 bases, with 8 bases of the junction left unmatched. DNA of the CDR3: TGTGCCAGCAGTTACGACAGGGTCAGTGGGGAGCAGTACTTC. Protein product: CASSYDRVSGEQYF.

This rearrangement joins TRBV28 to TRBJ1-1, with D uncertain. From germline, CDR1 is MDHEN and CDR2 SYDVKM. With 5 bases removed from V and 3 bases from J, the gap between germline ends came to 13 bases. The CDR3 spans 14 residues. The DNA for the CDR3 is TGTGCCAGCAGTCCATCCACCGCGCACACTGAAGCTTTCTTT. Its translation: CASSPSTAHTEAFF. Together with reference TRBV28 and TRBJ1-1, the CDR3 gives the full variable domain: DVKVTQSSRYLVKRTGEKVFLECVQDMDHENMFWYRQDPGLGLRLIYFSYDVKMKEKGDIPEGYSVSREKKERFSLILESASTNQTSMYLCASSPSTAHTEAFFGQGTRLTVV.

The chain employs TRBV5-4 and TRBJ1-1, with D unresolved. CDR1 is SGHNT and CDR2 is YYREEE in the germline V gene (reference sequence). The CDR3 contains 16 residues. Trimming cost V 0 bases and J 4 bases, with 16 bases left between them. The CDR3 DNA reads TGTGCCAGCAGCTTGGATCGGGGTCAAAGGAGCACTGAAGCTTTCTTT. As protein: CASSLDRGQRSTEAFF.

This clone was picked up a small number of times. The chain joins TRBV29-1 to TRBJ2-3; TRBD2 matches 12 bases. Germline CDR1 and CDR2: SQVTM and ANQGSEA. CDR3 length: 14 residues. After removal of 8 bases from V and 6 bases from J, the junction contained 9 bases not matched to a gene. The CDR3 DNA reads TGCAGCTTCCGACTAGCGGGAGTTGGTGATACGCAGTATTTT. It specifies CSFRLAGVGDTQYF.

The chain couples TRBV11-1 to TRBJ2-1, with TRBD2 identical over 11 bases. The V gene's germline CDR1 is SGHAT and CDR2 FQDESV (reference sequence). The CDR3 has 16 residues. With 5 bases clipped from V and 5 bases from J, the junction kept 8 bases outside the gene matches. CDR3: CASSQGGLAANNEQFF. The DNA for the CDR3 is TGTGCCAGCAGCCAAGGGGGACTAGCGGCAAACAATGAGCAGTTCTTC.

The gene calls are TRBV28 and TRBJ2-2, with D perhaps matching TRBD1 (6 bases). V was cut by 8 bases and J by 4 bases, with 20 bases left in between. The CDR3 loop spans 16 amino acids. CDR1 and CDR2 from the germline V gene are MDHEN and SYDVKM. This chain's CDR3 is CASYSRYKGVTGELFF. The CDR3 coding sequence is TGTGCCAGCTATTCCCGGTACAAGGGGGTCACCGGGGAGCTGTTTTTT.

V usage is TRBV5-4 and J usage is TRBJ2-1, with TRBD1 matching 7 bases. Per the germline V gene, CDR1 is SGHNT and CDR2 is YYREEE (reference sequence). After removal of 6 bases from V and 4 bases from J, the junction contained 10 bases not matched to a gene. The length of the CDR3 is 15 residues. In DNA form, the CDR3 reads TGTGCCAGCAACTCCCGACAGGGAACTTACAATGAGCAGTTCTTC. This gives the protein CASNSRQGTYNEQFF.

This rearrangement joins TRBV27 to TRBJ1-4; possibly TRBD1 for D (5 bases). The CDR3 spans 13 residues. The V end lost 4 bases, the J end lost 12 bases, and 15 bases lay between the germline ends. Germline CDR1 and CDR2: MNHEY and SMNVEV (reference sequence). The CDR3 here is CASSSPETVELFF. The CDR3 DNA sequence: TGTGCCAGCAGTTCCCCGGAGACAGTGGAACTGTTTTTT.

This clone was seen a handful of times. V usage is TRBV30 and J usage is TRBJ1-5; 7 nucleotides align to TRBD1. Losses at the gene ends were 2 bases for V and 4 bases for J; bases not matched to a gene: 2. The CDR3 length is 13 residues. CDR1 GTSNPN and CDR2 SVGIG come from the germline V gene (reference sequence). CDR3 sequence (DNA): TGTGCCTGGAGTAGACAGGGAAATCAGCCCCAGCATTTT. Protein product: CAWSRQGNQPQHF.

This rearrangement joins TRBV4-1 to TRBJ2-7, with D tentatively TRBD2 (6 bases). V was shortened by 4 bases and J by 6 bases, with 13 bases between the two germline ends. Germline assignment: CDR1 MGHRA and CDR2 YSYEKL. This CDR3 region has 13 residues. Here the CDR3 DNA reads TGCGCCAGCAGCCGTCGACTAGAGGGCGAGCAGTACTTC. It translates to CASSRRLEGEQYF.